This TCR beta chain was documented in a study of beta chain features in type 1 diabetes. V was cut by 7 bases and J by 1 base, with 13 bases left in between. This CDR3 region has 14 residues. In germline, CDR1 is MNHNY, CDR2 SVGAGI (reference sequence). Of the isolated RNA, all was reverse transcribed, and so the sequenced material was expressed TCRB transcripts. Profiling relied on immunoSEQ multiplex PCR, and the TCRdb table lists in-frame clones only, not all of them. The sample yields a few hundred thousand clones, 25% to 35% seen once. This clone was recorded a few times. The sequenced sample consisted of central memory CD4+ T cells from blood. The rearrangement links TRBV6-6 to TRBJ1-1, with D tentatively TRBD1 (5 bases). The origin of this receptor is a man aged 30-40 years in good health. The CDR3 spells CASKGHRTNTEAFF. The CDR3, as DNA: TGTGCCAGCAAAGGTCACAGGACGAACACTGAAGCTTTCTTT.